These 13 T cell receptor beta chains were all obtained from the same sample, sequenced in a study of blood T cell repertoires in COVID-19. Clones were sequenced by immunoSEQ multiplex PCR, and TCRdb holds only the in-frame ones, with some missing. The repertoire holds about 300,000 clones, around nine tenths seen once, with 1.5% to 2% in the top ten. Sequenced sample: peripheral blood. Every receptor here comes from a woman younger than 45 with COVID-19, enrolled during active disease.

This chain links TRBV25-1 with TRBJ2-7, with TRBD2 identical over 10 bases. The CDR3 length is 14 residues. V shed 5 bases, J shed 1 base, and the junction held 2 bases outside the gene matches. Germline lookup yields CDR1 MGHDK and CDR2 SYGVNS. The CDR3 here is CASSLSGGSYEQYF. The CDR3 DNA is TGTGCCAGCAGTCTTAGCGGGGGGTCCTACGAGCAGTACTTC.

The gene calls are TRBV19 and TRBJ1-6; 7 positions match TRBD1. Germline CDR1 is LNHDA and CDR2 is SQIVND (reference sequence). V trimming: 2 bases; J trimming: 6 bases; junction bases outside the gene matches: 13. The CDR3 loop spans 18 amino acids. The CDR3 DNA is TGTGCCAGTAGTATAACCGCGACAGGGCTCGGGACTAATTCACCCCTCCACTTT. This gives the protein CASSITATGLGTNSPLHF.

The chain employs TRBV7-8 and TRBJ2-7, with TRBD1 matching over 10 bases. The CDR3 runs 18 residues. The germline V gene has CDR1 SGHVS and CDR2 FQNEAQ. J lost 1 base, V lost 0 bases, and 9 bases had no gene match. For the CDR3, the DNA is TGTGCCAGCAGCTTAGCGCTGAGTTGGACAGGGGGGTCCTACGAGCAGTACGTC. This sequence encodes CASSLALSWTGGSYEQYV.

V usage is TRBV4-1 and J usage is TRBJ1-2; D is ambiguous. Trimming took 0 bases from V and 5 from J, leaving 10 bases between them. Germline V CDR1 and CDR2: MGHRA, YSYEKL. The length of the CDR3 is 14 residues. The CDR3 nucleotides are TGCGCCAGCAGCCAAGAAGTAACAGCATATGGCTACACCTTC. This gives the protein CASSQEVTAYGYTF.

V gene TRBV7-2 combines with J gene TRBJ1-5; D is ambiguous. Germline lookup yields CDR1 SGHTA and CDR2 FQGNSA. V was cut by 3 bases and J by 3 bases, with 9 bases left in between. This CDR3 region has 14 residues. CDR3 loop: CASSLTYSNQPQHF. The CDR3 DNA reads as TGTGCCAGCAGCTTGACATATTCCAATCAGCCCCAGCATTTT.

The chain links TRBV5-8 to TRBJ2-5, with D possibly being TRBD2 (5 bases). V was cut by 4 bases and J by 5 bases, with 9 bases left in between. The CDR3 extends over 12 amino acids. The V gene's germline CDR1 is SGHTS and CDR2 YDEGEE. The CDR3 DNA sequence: TGTGCCAGCAGCCGCAGAGGGGAGACCCAGTACTTC. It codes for CASSRRGETQYF.

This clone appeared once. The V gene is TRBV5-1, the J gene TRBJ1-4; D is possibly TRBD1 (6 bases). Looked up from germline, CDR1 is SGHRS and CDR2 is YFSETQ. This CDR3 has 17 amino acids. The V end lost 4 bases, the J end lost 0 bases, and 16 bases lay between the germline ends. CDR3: CASSVNRVEATNEKLFF. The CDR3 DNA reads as TGCGCCAGCAGCGTGAACAGGGTAGAGGCAACTAATGAAAAACTGTTTTTT.

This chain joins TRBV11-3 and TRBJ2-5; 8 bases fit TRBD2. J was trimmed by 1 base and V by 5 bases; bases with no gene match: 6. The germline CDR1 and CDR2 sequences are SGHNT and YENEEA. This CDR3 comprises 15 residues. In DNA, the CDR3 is TGTGCCAGCAGCCACCGGGGACTAGTCCAAGAGACCCAGTACTTC. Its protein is CASSHRGLVQETQYF.

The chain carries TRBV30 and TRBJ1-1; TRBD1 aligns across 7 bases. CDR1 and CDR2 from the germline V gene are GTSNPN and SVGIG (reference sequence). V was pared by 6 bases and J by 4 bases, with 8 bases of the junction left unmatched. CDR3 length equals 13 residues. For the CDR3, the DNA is TGTGCCTGTGTAGGGGGCCTGAGCACTGAAGCTTTCTTT. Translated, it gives CACVGGLSTEAFF.

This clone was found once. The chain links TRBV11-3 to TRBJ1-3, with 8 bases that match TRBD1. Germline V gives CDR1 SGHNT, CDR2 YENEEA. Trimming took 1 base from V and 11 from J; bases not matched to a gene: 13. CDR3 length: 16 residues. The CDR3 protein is CASSLAPNRGLVSIYF. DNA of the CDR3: TGTGCCAGCAGCTTAGCCCCTAACAGGGGGTTAGTGTCCATATATTTT.

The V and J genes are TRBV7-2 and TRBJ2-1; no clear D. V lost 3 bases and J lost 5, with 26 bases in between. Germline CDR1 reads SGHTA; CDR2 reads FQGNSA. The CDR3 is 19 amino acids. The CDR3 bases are TGTGCCAGCAGCTTCCCGGCGGTTAGCTCTCTCGTGGATAACAATGAGCAGTTCTTC. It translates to CASSFPAVSSLVDNNEQFF.

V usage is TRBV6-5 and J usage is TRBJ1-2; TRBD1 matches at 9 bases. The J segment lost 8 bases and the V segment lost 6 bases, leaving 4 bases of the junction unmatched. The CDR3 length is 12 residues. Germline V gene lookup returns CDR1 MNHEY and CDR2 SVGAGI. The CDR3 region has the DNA TGTGCCAGCAGACAGGGGGCGTTGGGCTACACCTTC. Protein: CASRQGALGYTF.

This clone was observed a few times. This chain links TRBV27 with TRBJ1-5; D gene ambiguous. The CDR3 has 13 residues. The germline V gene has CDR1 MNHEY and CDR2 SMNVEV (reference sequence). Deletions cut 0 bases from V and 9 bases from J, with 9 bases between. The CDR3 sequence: CASSLSPLRPQHF. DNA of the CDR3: TGTGCCAGCAGTTTATCGCCACTCCGGCCCCAGCATTTT.